These 24 T cell receptor beta chains came from one sample sequenced in a study of OX40 agonist ivuxolimab in advanced cancers. Libraries were built with the immunoSEQ multiplex PCR assay. TCRdb retrieved this table from immuneACCESS and kept in-frame rearrangements only. Not all clones are present; in checked studies, unresolved V genes account for under half, and no reason is known for the remainder. For this sample there are approximately 62,000 clones; approximately 88% appear just once. About 5% of the sample comes from the top ten. This specimen consisted of CD4+ or CD8+ T cells sorted from blood, obtained in a trial of the OX40 agonist ivuxolimab. The origin of the receptors is an adult with an advanced solid tumor such as melanoma, head and neck, liver or kidney cancer.

This clone was counted once. The chain recombines TRBV28 with TRBJ1-1; D possibly corresponds to TRBD1 (5 bases). The CDR3 consists of 13 residues. Germline CDR1 is MDHEN and CDR2 is SYDVKM. V was shortened by 3 bases and J by 4 bases, with 9 bases between the two germline ends. The CDR3: CASSFSGSTEAFF. The CDR3 DNA reads TGTGCCAGCAGTTTCTCAGGGAGCACTGAAGCTTTCTTT.

V gene TRBV5-4 combines with J gene TRBJ2-5; 8 positions agree with TRBD2. This CDR3 spans 15 amino acids. CDR1 is SGHNT and CDR2 is YYREEE in the germline V gene (reference sequence). V lost 0 bases to trimming and J lost 6 bases; unmatched junction nucleotides: 7. The CDR3 nucleotides read TGTGCCAGCAGCTTGGACGCGGGAGGAGTTCAGACCCAGTACTTC. Protein product: CASSLDAGGVQTQYF.

This clone was observed once. The chain has TRBV14 and TRBJ2-4, with D perhaps matching TRBD1 or TRBD2 (7 bases each). The CDR3 runs to 15 residues. V was shortened by 3 bases and J by 9 bases, with 18 bases between the two germline ends. Germline lookup yields CDR1 SGHDN and CDR2 FVKESK. The CDR3 region is CASSQQGGGGTIQYF. In nucleotides, the CDR3 is TGTGCCAGCAGCCAGCAGGGGGGAGGGGGAACCATTCAGTACTTC.

Note on this clone: The sample contains more than one DNA sequence encoding this CDR3. This sequence joins TRBV5-8 and TRBJ2-3; no firm D call. The V end lost 0 bases, the J end lost 3 bases, and 8 bases lay between the germline ends. Germline loops: CDR1 SGHTS, CDR2 YDEGEE. The CDR3 runs to 14 residues. CDR3 bases: TGTGCCAGCAGCTTGGCCCAGGATACAGATACGCAGTATTTT. It specifies CASSLAQDTDTQYF. Variable domain in full (rest from reference TRBV5-8 and TRBJ2-3): EAGVTQSPTHLIKTRGQQATLRCSPISGHTSVYWYQQALGLGLQFLLWYDEGEERNRGNFPPRFSGRQFPNYSSELNVNALELEDSALYLCASSLAQDTDTQYFGPGTRLTVL.

The chain has TRBV18 and TRBJ1-5; no firm D call. Germline-derived CDR1 and CDR2 are KGHSH and LQKENI. Trimming shortened V by 0 bases and J by 4 bases, and 10 bases separated the two germline ends. This CDR3 comprises 15 residues. CDR3 amino acids: CASSPPGARNQPQHF. The CDR3 DNA follows: TGTGCCAGCTCACCACCGGGAGCGAGGAATCAGCCCCAGCATTTT. The whole variable domain, filled in from reference TRBV18 and TRBJ1-5, reads NAGVMQNPRHLVRRRGQEARLRCSPMKGHSHVYWYRQLPEEGLKFMVYLQKENIIDESGMPKERFSAEFPKEGPSILRIQQVVRGDSAAYFCASSPPGARNQPQHFGDGTRLSIL.

The chain carries TRBV7-9 and TRBJ2-5; no definite D call. V was shortened by 7 bases and J by 2 bases, with 11 bases between the two germline ends. CDR1 and CDR2 from the germline V gene are SEHNR and FQNEAQ (reference sequence). The CDR3 contains 13 residues. This CDR3 is CASTNPQQETQYF. The CDR3 DNA follows: TGTGCCAGCACCAACCCCCAACAAGAGACCCAGTACTTC.

V is TRBV29-1 and J is TRBJ2-1; D tentatively fits TRBD1 or TRBD2 (6 bases each). This CDR3 comprises 14 residues. The V gene lost 4 bases and the J gene lost 9 bases, with 19 bases spanning the gap. Germline CDR1 is SQVTM and CDR2 is ANQGSEA. CDR3: CSVGRGRDVGEQFF. The CDR3 nucleotides read TGCAGCGTTGGCCGGGGGCGGGATGTGGGTGAGCAGTTCTTC.

Written as DNA, the CDR3 is TGTGCCTGGAGTTTGAAAACCGGACAAGAGACCCAGTACTTC. Its translation is CAWSLKTGQETQYF. The chain links TRBV30 to TRBJ2-5; D is unclear. The germline V gene has CDR1 GTSNPN and CDR2 SVGIG (reference sequence). Deletions cut 2 bases from V and 2 bases from J, with 12 bases between. The CDR3 contains 14 residues.

This chain links TRBV27 with TRBJ1-6, with D unresolved. Trimming took off 3 bases at V and 7 bases at J, with 4 bases between the two ends. The length of the CDR3 is 12 residues. Germline lookup yields CDR1 MNHEY and CDR2 SMNVEV (reference sequence). CDR3 nucleotides: TGTGCCAGCAGTTTCCAGAATTCACCCCTCCACTTT. Translating it yields CASSFQNSPLHF.

This clone was seen just once. J is TRBJ1-4 and V is TRBV28; 8 nucleotides agree with TRBD1. From germline, CDR1 is MDHEN and CDR2 SYDVKM. CDR3 length: 15 amino acids. V was pared by 5 bases and J by 4 bases, with 6 bases of the junction left unmatched. As DNA, the CDR3 is TGTGCCAGCAGTCCTTGGGACAGGCGTAATGAAAAACTGTTTTTT. Translated: CASSPWDRRNEKLFF.

The chain employs TRBV6-5 and TRBJ1-2; D unclear. V was cut by 2 bases and J by 4 bases, with 11 bases left in between. This CDR3 is built from 14 residues. Germline assignment: CDR1 MNHEY and CDR2 SVGAGI. The CDR3 protein is CASSYIGTAYGYTF. The CDR3 DNA reads as TGTGCCAGCAGTTACATTGGCACAGCCTATGGCTACACCTTC.

The chain has TRBV5-4 and TRBJ2-3, with 14 bases identical to TRBD2. CDR3 length equals 17 residues. V gave up 4 bases and J gave up 2 bases; unmatched junction bases: 6. The germline V gene has CDR1 SGHNT and CDR2 YYREEE (reference sequence). CDR3 in DNA: TGTGCCAGCAGCCTTGGACTAGCGGGGGGTTTCACAGATACGCAGTATTTT. Translation gives CASSLGLAGGFTDTQYF.

The chain recombines TRBV28 with TRBJ1-2, with TRBD1 matching 7 bases. Germline-derived CDR1 and CDR2 are MDHEN and SYDVKM. The CDR3 is 14 amino acids. With 3 bases clipped from V and 1 base from J, the junction kept 2 bases outside the gene matches. CDR3 residues: CASSLGQRNYGYTF. CDR3 sequence (DNA): TGTGCCAGCAGTTTGGGACAGCGTAACTATGGCTACACCTTC.

The J gene is TRBJ2-7, the V gene TRBV13; perhaps TRBD1 as D (7 bases). The CDR3 runs to 16 residues. Per the germline V gene, CDR1 is PRHDT and CDR2 is FYEKMQ (reference sequence). The V end was cut by 5 bases, the J end by 1 base, with 18 bases between. The CDR3 DNA sequence: TGTGCCAGCAGCGGCCCGAGGAGGGGGCTTTCCTACGAGCAGTACTTC. As protein: CASSGPRRGLSYEQYF.

J is TRBJ2-7 and V is TRBV9; D assignment may be TRBD1 or TRBD2 (5 bases each). The ends were cut back, 0 bases at V and 4 bases at J, with 11 bases in the middle. The CDR3 is made up of 14 amino acids. Germline lookup yields CDR1 SGDLS and CDR2 YYNGEE. The CDR3 nucleotides are TGTGCCAGCAGCGTAGACGAGGGGCAGTACGAGCAGTACTTC. This sequence encodes CASSVDEGQYEQYF.

The genes are TRBV30 and TRBJ1-4, with 7 bases identical to TRBD1. The germline CDR1 and CDR2 sequences are GTSNPN and SVGIG (reference sequence). The CDR3 covers 15 residues. The V gene end was trimmed by 2 bases and the J gene end by 6 bases; junction bases not matched to a gene: 9. The CDR3 reads CAWSLSGGSYEKLFF. CDR3 bases: TGTGCCTGGAGTCTGTCAGGGGGAAGCTATGAAAAACTGTTTTTT.

The rearrangement joins TRBV19 to TRBJ2-1, with TRBD2 matching 9 bases. The J segment lost 8 bases and the V segment lost 7 bases, leaving 15 bases of the junction unmatched. Looked up from germline, CDR1 is LNHDA and CDR2 is SQIVND (reference sequence). The CDR3 is 16 residues long. The CDR3 nucleotides are TGTGCCAGTACTCACCCTAGGGCGGGAGGGCCCCATGAGCAGTTCTTC. It translates to CASTHPRAGGPHEQFF. Filled out from reference TRBV19 and TRBJ2-1, the complete variable domain reads DGGITQSPKYLFRKEGQNVTLSCEQNLNHDAMYWYRQDPGQGLRLIYYSQIVNDFQKGDIAEGYSVSREKKESFPLTVTSAQKNPTAFYLCASTHPRAGGPHEQFFGPGTRLTVL.

Written as DNA, the CDR3 is TGTGCCAGCAGCCCGGACAGAAACATTCAGTACTTC. Translation: CASSPDRNIQYF. V is TRBV7-6 and J is TRBJ2-4, with D maybe TRBD1 (6 bases). The CDR3 consists of 12 residues. Germline CDR1 SGHVS, CDR2 FNYEAQ. V dropped 5 bases and J dropped 6 bases, with 8 bases sitting between them.

This chain connects TRBV7-2 to TRBJ1-1; D is uncertain. CDR1 is SGHTA and CDR2 is FQGNSA in the germline V gene. Trimming stripped 0 bases from V and 0 bases from J, with 5 bases between. This CDR3 comprises 14 residues. The CDR3, as DNA: TGTGCCAGCAGCTTAGCTGTGCTGAACACTGAAGCTTTCTTT. Protein sequence: CASSLAVLNTEAFF.

The gene calls are TRBV6-5 and TRBJ2-1; the D gene is possibly TRBD2 (6 bases). The CDR3 loop spans 15 amino acids. CDR1 and CDR2 (germline): MNHEY, SVGAGI. V lost 4 bases, J lost 5 bases, and 15 bases lay in between. The CDR3 DNA is TGTGCCAGCAGTTCTGCGGGACTTCCGAACAATGAGCAGTTCTTC. Translating gives CASSSAGLPNNEQFF.

This chain links TRBV15 with TRBJ2-3; 14 bases fit TRBD2. Germline CDR1 is LNHNV and CDR2 is YYDKDF (reference sequence). The CDR3 consists of 18 residues. Unmatched junction bases numbered 6, after V lost 4 bases and J lost 0 bases. The CDR3 loop reads CATSKGLAGDLSTDTQYF. The CDR3 DNA is TGTGCCACCAGCAAGGGACTAGCGGGAGATTTGAGCACAGATACGCAGTATTTT. Variable domain in full (rest from reference TRBV15 and TRBJ2-3): DAMVIQNPRYQVTQFGKPVTLSCSQTLNHNVMYWYQQKSSQAPKLLFHYYDKDFNNEADTPDNFQSRRPNTSFCFLDIRSPGLGDTAMYLCATSKGLAGDLSTDTQYFGPGTRLTVL.

V usage is TRBV18 and J usage is TRBJ1-2, with D unresolved. V was pared by 3 bases and J by 3 bases, with 11 bases between. The CDR3 is 14 residues long. CDR1 is KGHSH and CDR2 is LQKENI in the germline V gene. This chain's CDR3 is CASSPLRTDYGYTF. The CDR3 bases are TGTGCCAGCTCACCCCTAAGGACGGACTATGGCTACACCTTC.

V usage is TRBV28 and J usage is TRBJ2-7, with 9 bases matching TRBD1. Germline trimming cut 5 bases from V and 6 bases from J; bases unmatched to any gene: 11. Germline V gene lookup returns CDR1 MDHEN and CDR2 SYDVKM. The CDR3 consists of 15 residues. This CDR3 is CASSGSGTGLSEQYF. DNA of the CDR3: TGTGCCAGCAGTGGATCCGGGACAGGGCTAAGCGAGCAGTACTTC. The whole variable domain, filled in from reference TRBV28 and TRBJ2-7, reads DVKVTQSSRYLVKRTGEKVFLECVQDMDHENMFWYRQDPGLGLRLIYFSYDVKMKEKGDIPEGYSVSREKKERFSLILESASTNQTSMYLCASSGSGTGLSEQYFGPGTRLTVT.

This clone appeared once. The rearrangement links TRBV7-9 to TRBJ2-2, with a possible D match to TRBD1 (6 bases). In germline, CDR1 is SEHNR, CDR2 FQNEAQ (reference sequence). The CDR3 loop spans 14 amino acids. Trimming took off 5 bases at V and 4 bases at J, with 11 bases between the two ends. CDR3 nucleotides: TGTGCCAGCAGCCGTTGGGACATCACCGGGGAGCTGTTTTTT. Protein: CASSRWDITGELFF.